This T cell receptor (beta chain) was recorded in a study of long-term antiretroviral therapy in people with HIV. General observations from the study: Blood in the study was drawn between about 2003 and 2018, possibly under older ART regimens, which may be less effective than current ones. Those clones which expanded before ART made up the dominant part of the repertoire at all time points.

CDR1 is LNHNV and CDR2 is YYDKDF in the germline V gene (reference sequence). V shed 1 base and J 1 base; nucleotides not matched to a gene: 4. The CDR3 is 16 residues long. Sequencing relied on immunoSEQ assay v3.0, run at survey level. Produced via immunoSEQ multiplex PCR; TCRdb's table is partial and in-frame only. The sample yields about 28,000 clones, 65% to 85% seen once. Details on this clone: Its antigen is unknown.

The sample was unsorted PBMCs, taken 0.4 years after starting antiretroviral therapy. The receptor's source is a man between 18 and 29 years old with HIV. The chain carries TRBV15 and TRBJ2-3, with 8 bases identical to TRBD1. CDR3 region: CATSRGPGQGTDTQYF. CDR3 in DNA: TGTGCCACCAGCAGAGGTCCGGGACAGGGCACAGATACGCAGTATTTT.